The rows below give T cell receptor beta chains drawn from one sample of a study of OX40 agonist ivuxolimab in advanced cancers. Clones were read by immunoSEQ multiplex PCR, and TCRdb kept only the in-frame ones, dropping some. The sample holds about 77,000 clones, around 94% seen once. Sequences were derived from CD4+ or CD8+ T cells sorted from blood, sampled in a trial of the OX40 agonist ivuxolimab. These receptors all come from an adult with an advanced solid tumor such as melanoma, head and neck, liver or kidney cancer. CDR3s leave out the opening cysteine and the closing phenylalanine or tryptophan.

>TRBV28|TRBJ1-1
ASSLDTPEAF
>TRBV29-1|TRBJ1-1
SVTGVNTEAF
>TRBV4-1|TRBJ1-1
ASSSPGRQSPILTLMNTEAF
>TRBV21-1|TRBJ2-1
ASSPRRMGYNEQF
>TRBV4-3|TRBJ2-7
ASSQSSRGPFEQY
>TRBV5-6|TRBJ1-1
ASSLEDRRWNTEAF
>TRBV7-2|TRBJ1-1
ASSPGSQAF
>TRBV4-3|TRBJ2-2
ASSQDPYDTGELF
>TRBV6-5|TRBJ2-2
ASCPGLASTGELF
>TRBV4-3|TRBJ1-1
ASSPWGGTEAF
>TRBV4-2|TRBJ2-1
ASSPSGTLAGYNEQF
>TRBV30|TRBJ2-7
AWSDLLGVYEQY
>TRBV19|TRBJ1-1
ASKRRDTTLEAF
>TRBV4-3|TRBJ2-7
ASSQEGWASSYEQY
>TRBV7-2|TRBJ1-6
ASSLWQDSPLH
>TRBV5-1|TRBJ2-3
ASSLAGGPSDTQY
>TRBV6-1|TRBJ1-5
ASSEIWAKKNQPQH
>TRBV7-9|TRBJ1-1
ASSLDRGQGTEAF
>TRBV4-3|TRBJ1-1
ASSQEVMNTEAF
>TRBV7-3|TRBJ2-1
ASSLGSGQGANEQF
>TRBV6-6|TRBJ2-1
ASSYSGLAGANEQF
>TRBV6-5|TRBJ1-2
ASSYSMQGADGYT
>TRBV25-1|TRBJ1-1
ASSAAGTEAF
>TRBV19|TRBJ1-5
ASTPPGVDQPQH
>TRBV2|TRBJ2-7
ASSGGGHILYEQY
>TRBV19|TRBJ2-1
ASSQSSYNEQF
>TRBV27|TRBJ2-7
ASGLGEQY
>TRBV5-1|TRBJ2-7
ASSLDGIPGPRYEQY
>TRBV9|TRBJ2-7
ASSGDQSYEQY
>TRBV5-6|TRBJ1-2
ASSLGRSNYGYT
>TRBV6-5|TRBJ2-7
ASSRGTNSYEQY
>TRBV27|TRBJ2-3
ASSLASTDTQY
>TRBV19|TRBJ2-7
ASSPSGTAAYEQY
>TRBV11-2|TRBJ2-5
ASSTGLAGFGETQY
>TRBV6-6|TRBJ1-1
ASSPGGDTEAF
>TRBV7-8|TRBJ2-1
ASSSSGAAYNEQF
>TRBV6-1|TRBJ2-5
ASSEGQGVRETQY
>TRBV7-7|TRBJ1-3
ASSKPPDREVGNTIY
>TRBV6-5|TRBJ1-2
ASSYGGRGDYT
>TRBV7-2|TRBJ1-2
ASSTSDRGPGYT
>TRBV9|TRBJ2-7
ASSAPGQTYEQY
>TRBV29-1|TRBJ2-5
SDGLVGETQY
>TRBV5-1|TRBJ2-7
ASSLGYRTASSYEQY
>TRBV7-9|TRBJ2-7
ASSLGLADSYEQY
>TRBV6-5|TRBJ2-7
ASRGLRDSSYEQY
>TRBV7-8|TRBJ1-3
ASSGLGNTIY
>TRBV27|TRBJ1-5
ASSRGSYSNQPQH
>TRBV7-9|TRBJ1-1
ASSLSADKGAGTEAF
>TRBV6-6|TRBJ1-2
ASGDYVNYGYT
>TRBV10-3|TRBJ2-5
AITPSIRETQY
>TRBV6-5|TRBJ1-5
ASRVTSNQPQH
>TRBV27|TRBJ2-3
ASSFLLDPDTQY
>TRBV7-2|TRBJ2-1
ASSLGRGSNEQF
>TRBV19|TRBJ2-7
ASSSALAGWAYEQY
>TRBV25-1|TRBJ1-5
ASSGTSNQPQH
>TRBV10-1|TRBJ1-1
ASSEPQLGNTEAF
>TRBV6-5|TRBJ2-5
ASSYSDGGIQY
>TRBV27|TRBJ2-1
ASSLLVPSSYNEQF
>TRBV10-3|TRBJ2-3
AIGPGATSGGLLTDTQY